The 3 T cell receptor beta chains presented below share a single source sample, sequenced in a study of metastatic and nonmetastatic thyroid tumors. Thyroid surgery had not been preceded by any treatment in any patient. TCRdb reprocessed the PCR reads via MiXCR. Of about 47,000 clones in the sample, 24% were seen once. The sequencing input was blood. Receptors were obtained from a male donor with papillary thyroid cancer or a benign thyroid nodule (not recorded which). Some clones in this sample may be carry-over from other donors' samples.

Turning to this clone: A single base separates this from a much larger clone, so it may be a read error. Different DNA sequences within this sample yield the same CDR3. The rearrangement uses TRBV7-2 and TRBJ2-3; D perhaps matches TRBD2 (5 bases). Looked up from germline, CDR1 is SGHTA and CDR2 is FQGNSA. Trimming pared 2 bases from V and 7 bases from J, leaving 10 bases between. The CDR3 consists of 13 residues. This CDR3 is CASSLTGKNTQYF. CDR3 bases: TGTGCCAGCAGCTTAACGGGGAAGAATACGCAGTATTTT.

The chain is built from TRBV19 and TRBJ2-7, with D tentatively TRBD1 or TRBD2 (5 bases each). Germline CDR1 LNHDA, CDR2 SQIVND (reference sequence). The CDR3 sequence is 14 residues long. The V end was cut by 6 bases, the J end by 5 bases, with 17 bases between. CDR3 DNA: TGTGCCAGTAGGCACGCAGGGAGTCCAGACGAGCAGTACTTC. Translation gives CASRHAGSPDEQYF.

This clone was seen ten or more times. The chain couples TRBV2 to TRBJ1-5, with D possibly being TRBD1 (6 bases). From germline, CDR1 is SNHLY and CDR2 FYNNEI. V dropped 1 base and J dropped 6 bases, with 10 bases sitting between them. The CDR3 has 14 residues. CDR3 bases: TGTGCCAGCAGTGAAGGACAGGAAGGTCAGCCCCAGCATTTT. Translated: CASSEGQEGQPQHF.